Each of the 8 T cell receptor beta chains below was sequenced from the same sample in a study of blood T cell repertoires in COVID-19. The assay was immunoSEQ multiplex PCR, and TCRdb's table has in-frame clones only and misses some. This table holds about 48,000 clones, more than 75% found once. Sequenced: peripheral blood. The receptors derive from a woman aged 60-70 years with acute or convalescent COVID-19.

The CDR3 sequence: CASSLGGKQETQYF. CDR3 DNA: TGCGCCAGCAGCTTGGGAGGAAAACAAGAGACCCAGTACTTC. The chain combines TRBV5-1 with TRBJ2-5; no definite D call. V lost 0 bases to trimming and J lost 2 bases, with 8 bases between them. CDR3 size: 14 residues. Germline V gene data show CDR1 as SGHRS and CDR2 as YFSETQ. Looking up the rest from reference TRBV5-1 and TRBJ2-5 gives the full variable domain: KAGVTQTPRYLIKTRGQQVTLSCSPISGHRSVSWYQQTPGQGLQFLFEYFSETQRNKGNFPGRFSGRQFSNSRSEMNVSTLELGDSALYLCASSLGGKQETQYFGPGTRLLVL.

This CDR3 is CASSLGPQGGNTEAFF. In DNA, the CDR3 is TGCGCCAGCAGCTTGGGCCCCCAAGGGGGGAACACTGAAGCTTTCTTT. This chain connects TRBV5-1 to TRBJ1-1; weak D call: TRBD1 (6 bases). In germline, CDR1 is SGHRS, CDR2 YFSETQ. The ends were cut back, 0 bases at V and 1 base at J, with 13 bases in the middle. This CDR3 contains 16 residues.

The CDR3 loop is CASSPQGASNTEAFF. In nucleotides, the CDR3 is TGTGCCAGCAGCCCCCAGGGGGCTTCGAACACTGAAGCTTTCTTT. This sequence joins TRBV7-3 and TRBJ1-1, with 8 bases aligning to TRBD1. Germline V gene data show CDR1 as SGHTA and CDR2 as FQGTGA. CDR3 length: 15 amino acids. V trimming: 5 bases; J trimming: 1 base; junction bases outside the gene matches: 6. The full variable domain, in which reference TRBV7-3 and TRBJ1-1 provide the parts outside the CDR3, is GAGVSQTPSNKVTEKGKYVELRCDPISGHTALYWYRQSLGQGPEFLIYFQGTGAADDSGLPNDRFFAVRPEGSVSTLKIQRTERGDSAVYLCASSPQGASNTEAFFGQGTRLTVV.

The chain joins TRBV18 to TRBJ2-3, with 7 bases lining up with TRBD1. CDR3 size: 14 residues. The ends lost 6 bases at V and 3 bases at J; junction bases unmatched: 6. Germline V gene data show CDR1 as KGHSH and CDR2 as LQKENI. CDR3 amino acids: CASSPDRLTDTQYF. As DNA, the CDR3 is TGTGCCAGCTCGCCGGACAGGCTAACAGATACGCAGTATTTT. The variable domain in full, completed from reference TRBV18 and TRBJ2-3, reads NAGVMQNPRHLVRRRGQEARLRCSPMKGHSHVYWYRQLPEEGLKFMVYLQKENIIDESGMPKERFSAEFPKEGPSILRIQQVVRGDSAAYFCASSPDRLTDTQYFGPGTRLTVL.

The chain employs TRBV3-1 (or the pseudogene TRBV3-2) and TRBJ2-1, with 7 bases matching TRBD1. The V and J ends lost 1 base and 9 bases, in that order; junction bases with no gene match: 9. CDR1 and CDR2 (germline): LGHDT, YNNKEL (reference sequence). The CDR3 loop spans 15 amino acids. CDR3 DNA: TGTGCCAGCAGCCAAGTGCACGAAGGGGGCGGTGAGCAGTTCTTC. Protein product: CASSQVHEGGGEQFF.

The chain recombines TRBV30 with TRBJ1-2, with a weak D call TRBD1 (6 bases). CDR1 and CDR2 (germline): GTSNPN, SVGIG (reference sequence). This CDR3 is built from 14 residues. The V and J ends lost 1 base and 8 bases respectively, with 17 bases between them. The DNA for the CDR3 is TGTGCCTGGAGTGGTGACAGGATCGTCGGCGGCTACACCTTC. This sequence encodes CAWSGDRIVGGYTF.

This sequence joins TRBV7-8 and TRBJ2-3, with 9 bases identical to TRBD2. Trimming at V came to 5 bases and at J to 4 bases, leaving 10 bases not matched to a gene. Looked up from germline, CDR1 is SGHVS and CDR2 is FQNEAQ. The CDR3 is 16 amino acids. The CDR3 region is CASSPRTSEKADTQYF. CDR3 DNA: TGTGCCAGCAGCCCCCGGACTAGCGAAAAGGCAGATACGCAGTATTTT.

The chain carries TRBV3-1 (or the pseudogene TRBV3-2) and TRBJ2-7; possibly TRBD2 for D (7 bases). Germline values: CDR1 LGHDT, CDR2 YNNKEL (reference sequence). The ends were cut back, 0 bases at V and 2 bases at J, with 14 bases in the middle. The CDR3 totals 16 residues. This CDR3 is CASSQDTPGGTYEQYF. The CDR3, as DNA: TGTGCCAGCAGCCAAGATACCCCGGGGGGCACCTACGAGCAGTACTTC.